This TCR beta chain came from a study of T cell responses to AZD1222 COVID-19 vaccine. Notes on the study in general: Reports indicate that nearly half of spike-specific TCRs are directed at unmutated variant regions. Donor demographics were predominantly white British with a female majority; clonal diversity may be underestimated. Mapped onto spike, vaccine-associated CD4 TCRs spanned it and were dominant at 160-218 and 743-854. The study sampled repertoires only after the peak T cell response.

A note on this clone: No antigen is known for it.

Repertoires were generated with immunoSEQ multiplex PCR, while TCRdb's copy carries only in-frame clones and drops some. The sample contains about 96,000 clones, around 91% of which appear only once. Germline loops: CDR1 SGHRS, CDR2 YFSETQ. Trimming shortened V by 1 base and J by 1 base, and 11 bases separated the two germline ends. This CDR3 is 15 amino acids long. This sample comprised peripheral blood, obtained on day 0 of MenACWY control vaccination. The chain links TRBV5-1 to TRBJ2-5; the D gene is possibly TRBD2 (5 bases). The TCR sequence derives from an adult in good health. The CDR3: CASSLRLDSQETQYF. The CDR3 nucleotides are TGCGCCAGCAGCTTGCGGTTGGACTCCCAAGAGACCCAGTACTTC.